The clone carrying this T cell receptor (beta chain) was picked up one time. This entry comes from a study of blood T cell repertoires in COVID-19. This CDR3 comprises 14 residues. Germline-derived CDR1 and CDR2 are MDHEN and SYDVKM. The V gene lost 7 bases and the J gene lost 4 bases, with 11 bases spanning the gap. In the authors' workflow: Estimates of nucleated cell counts were drawn from the amplification of reference gene primers. Sequencing used immunoSEQ multiplex PCR; TCRdb keeps in-frame clones, though not all of them. V, J and clone size are taken as reported in that table, and D and trimming were inferred from the DNA itself. The data contain about 300,000 clones, nearly 90% of them singletons. The study recruited people aged roughly 18 to 100 years across more than 20 US areas. Assignment of participants to cohorts was predicated upon participant-reported clinical history. The study recruited exposed participants who had met a COVID-19 case within 2 weeks before entry.

This receptor was obtained from a woman between 50 and 59 years old who had been exposed to COVID-19. Sequenced sample: PBMCs or T cells enriched from blood (not recorded which). The V gene is TRBV28, the J gene TRBJ1-6; D remains unclear. The CDR3 bases are TGTGCCAGCACCTGGAGCGGATATAATTCACCCCTCCACTTT. Translation gives CASTWSGYNSPLHF. The entire variable domain, with the rest obtained from reference TRBV28 and TRBJ1-6, is as follows: DVKVTQSSRYLVKRTGEKVFLECVQDMDHENMFWYRQDPGLGLRLIYFSYDVKMKEKGDIPEGYSVSREKKERFSLILESASTNQTSMYLCASTWSGYNSPLHFGNGTRLTVT.